This TCR beta chain was retrieved from a study of Ad26.COV2.S vaccination and SARS-CoV-2 variants (dated by TCRdb to the early 2020s). The study in broad terms: Vaccine-arm donors came from COV1001, a multicentre, randomized, double-blind, placebo-controlled phase I-IIa trial of Ad26.COV2.S in healthy adults. Ad26.COV2.S was given intramuscularly at 5x10^10 or 1x10^11 viral particles, as a single shot or as two shots 56 days apart. The specificity and breadth of SARS-CoV-2-reactive T cell receptors after Ad26.COV2.S vaccination were assessed by TCRbeta repertoire sequencing. Investigators remained blinded to trial group allocation during experiments and outcome assessment. Trial participants were randomized into five groups of five: low-dose or high-dose Ad26.COV2.S given once or twice, or placebo on both occasions. The TCR-sequenced set comprised around 30 samples: around 20 Ad26.COV2.S vaccine recipients, 5 placebo recipients and 8 SARS-CoV-2 convalescent individuals.

In light of the paper, this sample's treatment or condition label describes: roughly 18 received Ad26.COV2.S at low or high dose, single or two shots; about five received placebo; per-sample allocation not given. For vaccine and placebo recipients, repertoires were sequenced using samples collected on day 63 after the first injection. Cohort 1b enrolled fewer than 30 adults aged 18-55 years at a single site in Boston, USA, between 29 July and 7 August 2020. Ad26.COV2.S was a replication-incompetent adenovirus type 26 vector expressing a prefusion-stabilized SARS-CoV-2 spike protein from the original Wuhan strain. Ends trimmed: V by 6 bases, J by 2 bases; bases unmatched to a gene: 8. The CDR3 measures 16 amino acids from cysteine to phenylalanine. The read is trimmed to its CDR3 DNA, 48 bases read in frame from base 1. Looking up the germline V gene (reference sequence) yields CDR1 MNHNY and CDR2 SVGAGI.

Results and caveats for the whole study, not just this receptor: Vaccine and placebo recipients had comparable non-spike TCR breadth, which fits with the vaccine containing only spike. After vaccination, spike-specific CD8+ and CD4+ T cell responses were reported to show substantial breadth. Comparing responses between vaccine doses or regimens was not something the study was powered to do. According to the authors, total T cell responses may have been underestimated by the TCR breadth and depth analyses. Compared with placebo recipients, Ad26.COV2.S recipients showed higher spike-specific TCR breadth (P = 0.0014).

As for this clone: Its recognized antigen is unknown. The record has no base qualities; no much larger clone is one base away.

The immunoSEQ Assay was the method used to sequence TCRbeta CDR3 regions. After extraction, genomic DNA underwent amplification by bias-controlled multiplex PCR, followed by high-throughput sequencing. As for the original processing: Collapsing and filtering of sequences were performed to quantify the absolute abundance of each unique TCRbeta CDR3 region. T cell fraction was estimated by normalizing TCRbeta template counts to usable DNA, which was measured by amplifying reference genes present in all nucleated cells. Repertoire TCRs were annotated as SARS-CoV-2-specific when V gene, CDR3 amino acid sequence and J gene were exactly matched to a known reactive TCR set. MIRA supplied the reference SARS-CoV-2 TCR set, which was filtered for enrichment in COVID-19-positive ImmuneCODE repertoires so that public or cross-reactive TCRs were removed. Using the MIRA antigens, annotated TCRs were further analysed by specific ORF or by position within an ORF. Depth was the summed frequency of annotated unique rearrangements, while breadth was defined as annotated unique rearrangements over total unique productive rearrangements. Group comparisons of TCR breadth used two-sided Wilcoxon rank-sum tests. In its TCRdb copy, this immuneACCESS table keeps in-frame sequences only and misses some clones. Where compared with another copy, unresolved V genes explain less than half of these, and the others have no known cause. V, J and clone size are taken as reported in that table, and D and trimming were inferred from the DNA itself. The sample table lists roughly 500,000 clones, 75% to 90% of them with a count of one. The biggest ten clones account for 2% to 3% of the sample.

The specimen was peripheral blood, collected in a trial of Ad26.COV2.S vaccine versus placebo. This clonotype was sampled from a person between 18 and 65 years old who received the Ad26.COV2.S COVID-19 vaccine or a placebo. The chain joins TRBV6-6 to TRBJ2-2, with 8 bases in between that match TRBD1. The CDR3 corresponds to CASSRPGQDNTGELFF. The base sequence is TGTGCCAGCAGCCGACCGGGACAGGACAACACCGGGGAGCTGTTTTTT.